The rows below give T cell receptor beta chains drawn from one sample of a study of spatial heterogeneity in lung cancer. MiXCR, run by TCRdb on the 5' RACE reads, gives a single entry per CDR3 protein. The table has 15,000 to 20,000 distinct CDR3 sequences, under 10% seen once; the top ten hold around 20%. The specimen was PBMCs, collected at follow-up. These receptors all stem from a male donor with early-stage non-small cell lung cancer. CDR3s include the opening cysteine and the closing phenylalanine or tryptophan. The D gene is left open where the match is weak. Clone size appears in some rows only: once, few, many, or a class for an expanded clone.

clone_size d_call j_call v_call cdr3_nt cdr3_aa
many NA TRBJ1-2 TRBV28 TGTGCCAGCAGTTTAACGGCAGGGCTTGGCTACACCTTC CASSLTAGLGYTF
many NA TRBJ1-6 TRBV20-1 TGCAGTGCTAGGGGGACCGATCTTTCACCCCTCCACTTT CSARGTDLSPLHF
NA TRBD2 TRBJ2-3 TRBV5-6 TGTGCCAGCAGGAAACTAGCGGGGGTTGATACGCAGTATTTT CASRKLAGVDTQYF
many NA TRBJ2-1 TRBV9 TGTGCCAGCAGCACCACGGGACCACCTGAGCAGTTCTTC CASSTTGPPEQFF
many TRBD2 TRBJ2-5 TRBV20-1 TGCAGTGCTAGAGAGTTACTAGCGGGGGACCAAGAGACCCAGTACTTC CSARELLAGDQETQYF
many NA TRBJ2-3 TRBV7-2 TGTGCCAGCAGCTTAAAGGGCAGCACTTACACAGATACGCAGTATTTT CASSLKGSTYTDTQYF
few NA TRBJ1-5 TRBV4-2 TGTGCCAGCAGCCAAGAGGTAGGCAATCAGCCCCAGCATTTT CASSQEVGNQPQHF
many TRBD1 TRBJ2-4 TRBV30 TGTGCCTGGCATGCCCCAGGGGGCGCCGGAAACATTCAGTACTTC CAWHAPGGAGNIQYF
NA NA TRBJ1-4 TRBV9 TGTGCCAGCAGCGCCCCTGGACAAGCAACTAATGAAAAACTGTTTTTT CASSAPGQATNEKLFF
many NA TRBJ2-5 TRBV6-2/TRBV6-3 TGTGCCAGCAGTTACGATAGGAAGACCCAGTACTTC CASSYDRKTQYF
medium-sized TRBD1 TRBJ1-5 TRBV6-6 TGTGCCAGCAGTTACCGCGGACAGGGCAACCAGCCCCAGCATTTT CASSYRGQGNQPQHF
many NA TRBJ2-7 TRBV7-8 TGTGCCAGCAGCTTATCGGGTGGACGGATTAAGGGCGAGCAGTACTTC CASSLSGGRIKGEQYF
NA NA TRBJ2-7 TRBV6-5 TGTGCCAGCAGCAACTCCGCGGACCTACTGGGGCCTTACGAGCAGTACTTC CASSNSADLLGPYEQYF
many NA TRBJ2-1 TRBV6-6 TGTGCCAGCAGTTACTCGCCACAGCATAGGATCTCCTACAATGAGCAGTTCTTC CASSYSPQHRISYNEQFF
many NA TRBJ1-1 TRBV10-3 TGTGCCATCAGTGGAGGCGGGGAACAGCCCTTCTTT CAISGGGEQPFF
many NA TRBJ1-1 TRBV5-1 TGCGCCAGCAGCTTGGCAGGGTTCACTGAAGCTTTCTTT CASSLAGFTEAFF
many TRBD1 TRBJ1-5 TRBV4-1 TGCGCCAGCAGACCGAGGCTACAGGGGAATCAGCCCCAGCATTTT CASRPRLQGNQPQHF
many NA TRBJ2-7 TRBV7-2 TGTGCCAGCAGCTTAGGTTACGCCTACGAGCAGTACTTC CASSLGYAYEQYF
many NA TRBJ1-2 TRBV5-1 TGCGCCAGCAGCTTGCCCGGGCCAGGGGTAATCAACTATGGCTACACCTTC CASSLPGPGVINYGYTF
medium-sized NA TRBJ2-7 TRBV28 TGTGCCAGCAGTTCCGACAGCTATTCCTACGAGCAGTACTTC CASSSDSYSYEQYF
NA NA TRBJ2-1 TRBV11-3 TGTGCCAGCAGCCCAGGCAGGGGGGGAGAGCAGTTCTTC CASSPGRGGEQFF
many NA TRBJ2-7 TRBV20-1 TGCAGTGCTAGAATATCCCAAAGCTCCTACGAGCAGTACTTC CSARISQSSYEQYF
few NA TRBJ1-1 TRBV20-1 TGCAGTGCTAGAGGATACAGGGAGCCGGGCACTGAAGCTTTCTTT CSARGYREPGTEAFF
many NA TRBJ2-3 TRBV28 TGTGCCAGCAGTTTCTATAGTCTCACCACAGATACGCAGTATTTT CASSFYSLTTDTQYF
few NA TRBJ2-3 TRBV12-3/TRBV12-4 TGTGCCAGCACTAACCGCAGGGGCGCAGATACGCAGTATTTT CASTNRRGADTQYF
many TRBD2 TRBJ2-5 TRBV7-9 TGTGCCAGCGTCAAAACTAGCGGGGTGGACCAAGAGACCCAGTACTTC CASVKTSGVDQETQYF
NA NA TRBJ2-5 TRBV19 TGTGCCAGTAGTGGGGCCGTGCACCAAGAGACCCAGTACTTC CASSGAVHQETQYF
few NA TRBJ2-5 TRBV4-2 TGTGCCAGCAGACTTACGGGGCAAAGCAGAGAGACCCAGTACTTC CASRLTGQSRETQYF
few NA TRBJ1-5 TRBV3-1 TGTGCCAGCAGCCAATCGGCGCAGTACAATCAGCCCCAGCATTTT CASSQSAQYNQPQHF
many TRBD1 TRBJ2-7 TRBV18 TGTGCCAGCTCACCAGTCGGACAGGGATCCTACGAGCAGTACTTC CASSPVGQGSYEQYF
many TRBD1 TRBJ2-7 TRBV27 TGTGCCAGCAGTTTATCCGGGACAGGGGGCCGCTACGAGCAGTACTTC CASSLSGTGGRYEQYF
many NA TRBJ2-2 TRBV12-3/TRBV12-4 TGTGCCAGCAGTTTGGTTTGGGCCGGGGAGCTGTTTTTT CASSLVWAGELFF
few NA TRBJ2-3 TRBV12-3/TRBV12-4 TGTGCCAGCAGGCAACTAGCTCGGAGGACAGATACGCAGTATTTT CASRQLARRTDTQYF
many NA TRBJ1-6 TRBV2 TGTGCCAGCATGGGGTTTAATTCACCCCTCCACTTT CASMGFNSPLHF
many TRBD2 TRBJ2-7 TRBV20-1 TGCAGTGCTAGGGAAGGACTAGCGTTCTACGAGCAGTACTTC CSAREGLAFYEQYF
many TRBD1 TRBJ2-2 TRBV29-1 TGCAGCGTTGCAAAGACAGGGAGCGCCGGGGAGCTGTTTTTT CSVAKTGSAGELFF
few TRBD2 TRBJ2-1 TRBV11-1 TGTGCCAGCAGCTTAGCGAGTTTAGCGGGGAGCTCCTACAATGAGCAGTTCTTC CASSLASLAGSSYNEQFF
many TRBD1 TRBJ2-7 TRBV11-2 TGTGCCAGCAGCTCGACGGACAGGAAGTACTTC CASSSTDRKYF
few NA TRBJ2-1 TRBV7-2 TGTGCCAGCAGCTTAGTAACGCGCAATGAGCAGTTCTTC CASSLVTRNEQFF
many TRBD2 TRBJ2-5 TRBV20-1 TGCAGTGCTAGGGGCAAGGAGGGACTAGCGGGGTCCGGGTCCCAGTACTTC CSARGKEGLAGSGSQYF
many NA TRBJ2-7 TRBV18 TGTGCCAGCTCACCAGGAGGCCCTACCTACGAGCAGTACTTC CASSPGGPTYEQYF
many TRBD2 TRBJ2-5 TRBV30 TGTGCCTGGAGTGTAAAGTGGGGGACTAACCAAGAGACCCAGTACTTC CAWSVKWGTNQETQYF
medium-sized NA TRBJ2-7 TRBV20-1 TGCAGTGCTAGGCCTGTTTACAGCCCGATCGGGGAGCAGTACTTC CSARPVYSPIGEQYF
many TRBD1 TRBJ2-5 TRBV7-9 TGTGCCAGCAGCTCGACAGGGGGCATCGAGACCCAGTACTTC CASSSTGGIETQYF
few NA TRBJ2-7 TRBV3-1 TGTGCCAGCAGCCAAGTTGGCAGCTTGTCTGAGCAGTACTTC CASSQVGSLSEQYF
few NA TRBJ1-6 TRBV4-1 TGCGCCAGCAGCCAAGAGGTTCCGGGGCAATTTCCCCTCCACTTT CASSQEVPGQFPLHF